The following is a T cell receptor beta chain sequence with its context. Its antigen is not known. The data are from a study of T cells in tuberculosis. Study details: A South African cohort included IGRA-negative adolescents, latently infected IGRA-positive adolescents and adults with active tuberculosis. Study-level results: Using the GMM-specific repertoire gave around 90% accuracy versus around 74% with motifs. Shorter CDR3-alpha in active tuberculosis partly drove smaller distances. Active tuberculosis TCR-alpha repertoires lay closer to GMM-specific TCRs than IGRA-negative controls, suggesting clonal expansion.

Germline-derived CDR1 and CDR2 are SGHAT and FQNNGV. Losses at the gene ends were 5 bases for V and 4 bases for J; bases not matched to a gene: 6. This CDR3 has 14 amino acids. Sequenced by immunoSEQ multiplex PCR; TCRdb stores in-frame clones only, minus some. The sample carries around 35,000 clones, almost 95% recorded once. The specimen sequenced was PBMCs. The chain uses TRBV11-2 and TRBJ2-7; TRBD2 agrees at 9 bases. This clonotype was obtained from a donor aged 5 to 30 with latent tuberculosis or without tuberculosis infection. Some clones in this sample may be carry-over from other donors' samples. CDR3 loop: CASSVGLAGYEQYF. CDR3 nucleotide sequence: TGTGCCAGCAGCGTGGGACTAGCCGGATACGAGCAGTACTTC.